These 7 T cell receptor beta chains originate from one sample sequenced in a study of T cell repertoires in cytomegalovirus infection. TCRdb redid the calling of the reads with MiXCR, one entry per CDR3 protein. The sample holds roughly 100,000 distinct CDR3 sequences, approximately 17% seen once. The sample was PBMCs. The source is a human donor in good health (CMV status not recorded). Some clones in this sample may be carry-over from other donors' samples.

This clonotype was picked up a small number of times. This chain joins TRBV20-1 and TRBJ1-1; D may be TRBD1 (5 bases). Germline lookup yields CDR1 DFQATT and CDR2 SNEGSKA (reference sequence). The CDR3 runs 14 residues. V lost 6 bases and J lost 5, with 19 bases in between. CDR3 residues: CSAAAGGIYTEAFF. DNA for the CDR3: TGCAGTGCCGCTGCTGGGGGGATCTATACTGAAGCTTTCTTT.

This clonotype showed up just a few times. DNA of the CDR3: TGTGCCAGCACCCACACAGATACGCAGTATTTT. This codes for CASTHTDTQYF. This sequence joins TRBV11-2 and TRBJ2-3; D is undetermined. V lost 7 bases, J lost 2 bases, and 4 bases lay in between. Germline lookup yields CDR1 SGHAT and CDR2 FQNNGV. CDR3 length: 11 residues. The variable domain in full, completed from reference TRBV11-2 and TRBJ2-3, reads EAGVAQSPRYKIIEKRQSVAFWCNPISGHATLYWYQQILGQGPKLLIQFQNNGVVDDSQLPKDRFSAERLKGVDSTLKIQPAKLEDSAVYLCASTHTDTQYFGPGTRLTVL.

Concerning this clonotype itself: Possible read error: a much larger clone is one base away. This chain joins TRBV7-2 and TRBJ2-2; no reliable D call. Per the germline V gene, CDR1 is SGHTA and CDR2 is FQGNSA. The CDR3 consists of 11 residues. This CDR3 is CAGSLFRELFF. The CDR3 region has the DNA TGTGCCGGCAGCTTATTCCGGGAGCTGTTTTTT.

As concerns this clonotype: Its ends do not fully match the called genes, so a read error is possible. J is TRBJ2-7 and V is TRBV5-1; D uncertain. CDR1 and CDR2 (germline): SGHRS, YFSETQ. The CDR3 has 15 residues. The CDR3 reads CASSLSEIGSYEQYF. In nucleotides, the CDR3 is TGCGCCAGCAGCTTGAGCGAAATAGGAAGCTACGAGCAATACTTC.

The chain couples TRBV29-1 to TRBJ1-2, with a weak D call TRBD1 (6 bases). Germline V gene sequence: CDR1 SQVTM, CDR2 ANQGSEA. V lost 1 base to trimming and J lost 8 bases, with 11 bases between them. The CDR3 spans 12 residues. The CDR3: CSVEVGARGYTF. The CDR3 DNA reads as TGCAGCGTTGAAGTGGGGGCCAGGGGCTACACCTTC.

This clonotype was counted ten times or more. The V and J genes are TRBV20-1 and TRBJ1-1, with 8 bases that match TRBD1. V lost 5 bases, J lost 9 bases, and 8 bases stayed unmatched. Germline CDR1 is DFQATT and CDR2 is SNEGSKA (reference sequence). The CDR3 has 12 amino acids. The CDR3 region has the DNA TGCAGTGCTCCCGACAGGGGATTTAAAGCTTTCTTT. Its translation is CSAPDRGFKAFF.

The genes are TRBV4-1 and TRBJ2-4; 9 positions match TRBD1. This CDR3 has 18 residues. V lost 1 base and J lost 2; bases outside the gene matches: 9. Germline CDR1 MGHRA, CDR2 YSYEKL. CDR3 residues: CASSQGPTGGITKNIQYF. DNA of the CDR3: TGCGCCAGCAGCCAAGGTCCGACAGGGGGTATAACCAAAAACATTCAGTACTTC.